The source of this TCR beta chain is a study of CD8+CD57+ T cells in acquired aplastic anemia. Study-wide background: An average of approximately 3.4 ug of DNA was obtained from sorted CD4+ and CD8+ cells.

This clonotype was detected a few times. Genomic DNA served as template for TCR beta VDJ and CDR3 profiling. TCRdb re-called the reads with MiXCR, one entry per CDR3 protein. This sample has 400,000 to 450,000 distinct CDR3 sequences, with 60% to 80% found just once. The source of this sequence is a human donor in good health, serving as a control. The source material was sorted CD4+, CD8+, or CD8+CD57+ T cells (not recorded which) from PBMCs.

The chain's CDR3 is CASSESRETQYF. CDR3 in DNA: TGCGCCAGCAGTGAGTCGAGGGAGACCCAGTACTTC. The chain links TRBV10-1 to TRBJ2-5; no firm D call. The V and J ends lost 0 bases and 5 bases respectively, with 4 bases between them. The CDR3 has 12 residues. Germline-derived CDR1 and CDR2 are WNHNN and SYGVQD (reference sequence).